This T cell receptor (beta chain) was recovered during a study of control samples from healthy donors and cancer patients. Produced via immunoSEQ multiplex PCR; TCRdb's table is partial and in-frame only. The sample consists of some 79,000 clones, 87% of them appearing once. Germline CDR1 reads MNHEY; CDR2 reads SVGAGI. CDR3 length: 13 residues. V lost 6 bases and J 6 bases, leaving 12 bases between the germline ends. This receptor was obtained from a woman aged 45-60 years in good health. Material: blood. The V and J genes are TRBV6-5 and TRBJ1-5, with a possible D match to TRBD1 (5 bases). The CDR3 DNA reads TGTGCCAGCAGGTCAGGGTATAGTCAGCCCCAGCATTTT. Its translation is CASRSGYSQPQHF.